The clone carrying this T cell receptor beta chain was counted many times. Antigen specificity is unknown. This sample was taken from a study of post-analysis software for immune sequencing data. The wider study: The cohort encompassed relapsing-remitting, secondary progressive and progressive-relapsing multiple sclerosis disease courses. Study-wide results and caveats: Controls showed significantly higher normalized Chao1 diversity than did multiple sclerosis patients. F measure showed strong co-clustering of same-batch samples.

The TCR beta cDNA libraries contained unique molecular identifiers. TCRdb redid the calling of the PCR reads with MiXCR, one entry per CDR3 protein. Of hundreds of thousands of distinct CDR3 sequences listed, less than 35% were seen once; the top ten hold roughly 0.57%. The sequence was obtained from a girl aged 10 to 17 with multiple sclerosis. The sample was blood.

CDR3 DNA: TGTGCCAGCAGCGACGTTCAGGGGGAGCAGTACTTC. Translation gives CASSDVQGEQYF. V and J are TRBV6-5 and TRBJ2-5; 7 bases fit TRBD1. The germline gives CDR1 MNHEY, CDR2 SVGAGI. The CDR3 extends over 12 amino acids. After removal of 6 bases from V and 11 bases from J, the junction contained 9 bases not matched to a gene.